The entry that follows covers one T cell receptor beta chain sequence. This sample stems from a study of technical replicates of blood from a handful of donors. The length of the CDR3 is 18 residues. V lost 2 bases to trimming and J lost 0 bases; unmatched junction nucleotides: 10. Looked up from germline, CDR1 is MGHRA and CDR2 is YSYEKL. The repertoire was sequenced with immunoSEQ multiplex PCR; TCRdb's copy has only in-frame clones and lacks some. The sample lists under 90,000 clones; around 94% were seen once. Sequencing was performed on T cells isolated from PBMCs. This TCR derives from a human donor in good health. The chain is built from TRBV4-1 and TRBJ2-1; TRBD1 agrees at 7 bases. This CDR3 reads CASSQRGNRGSSYNEQFF. The CDR3, as DNA: TGCGCCAGCAGCCAAAGGGGGAACAGGGGTAGCTCCTACAATGAGCAGTTCTTC.